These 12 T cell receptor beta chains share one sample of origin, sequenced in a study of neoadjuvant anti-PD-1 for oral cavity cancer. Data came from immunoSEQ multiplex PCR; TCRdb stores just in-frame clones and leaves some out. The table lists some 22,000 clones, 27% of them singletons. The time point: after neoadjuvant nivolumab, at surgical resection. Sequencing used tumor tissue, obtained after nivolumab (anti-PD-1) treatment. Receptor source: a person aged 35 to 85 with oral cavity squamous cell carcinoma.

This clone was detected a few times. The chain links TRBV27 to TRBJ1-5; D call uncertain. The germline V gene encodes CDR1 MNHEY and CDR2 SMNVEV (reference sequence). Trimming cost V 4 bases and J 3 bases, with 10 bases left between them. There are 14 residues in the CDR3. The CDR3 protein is CASSSQEDNQPQHF. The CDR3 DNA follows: TGTGCCAGCAGTTCTCAGGAGGACAATCAGCCCCAGCATTTT.

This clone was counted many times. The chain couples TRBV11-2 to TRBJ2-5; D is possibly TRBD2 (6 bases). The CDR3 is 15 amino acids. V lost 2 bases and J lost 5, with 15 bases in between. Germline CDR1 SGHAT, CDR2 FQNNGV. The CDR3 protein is CASSLMGGGRETQYF. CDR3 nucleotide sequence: TGTGCCAGCAGCTTAATGGGCGGAGGGCGGGAGACCCAGTACTTC.

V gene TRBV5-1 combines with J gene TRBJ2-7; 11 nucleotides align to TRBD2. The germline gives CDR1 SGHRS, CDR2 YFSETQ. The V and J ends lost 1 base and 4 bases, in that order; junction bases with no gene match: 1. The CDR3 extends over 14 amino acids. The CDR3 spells CASSLRTSGYEQYF. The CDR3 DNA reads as TGCGCCAGCAGCTTGAGGACTAGCGGGTACGAGCAGTACTTC. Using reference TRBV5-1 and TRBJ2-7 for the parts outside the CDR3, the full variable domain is KAGVTQTPRYLIKTRGQQVTLSCSPISGHRSVSWYQQTPGQGLQFLFEYFSETQRNKGNFPGRFSGRQFSNSRSEMNVSTLELGDSALYLCASSLRTSGYEQYFGPGTRLTVT.

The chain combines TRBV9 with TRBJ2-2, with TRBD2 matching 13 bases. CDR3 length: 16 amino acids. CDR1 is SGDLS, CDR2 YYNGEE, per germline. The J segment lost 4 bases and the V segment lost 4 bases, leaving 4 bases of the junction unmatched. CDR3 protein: CASSKRTSGSTGELFF. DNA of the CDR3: TGTGCCAGCAGCAAGAGGACTAGCGGGAGCACCGGGGAGCTGTTTTTT.

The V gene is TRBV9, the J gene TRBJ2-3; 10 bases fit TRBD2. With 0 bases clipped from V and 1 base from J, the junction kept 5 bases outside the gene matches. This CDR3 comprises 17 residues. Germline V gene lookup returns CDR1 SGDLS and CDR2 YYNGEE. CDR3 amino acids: CASSVAPAGGGTDTQYF. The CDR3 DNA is TGTGCCAGCAGCGTAGCACCAGCGGGGGGGGGCACAGATACGCAGTATTTT.

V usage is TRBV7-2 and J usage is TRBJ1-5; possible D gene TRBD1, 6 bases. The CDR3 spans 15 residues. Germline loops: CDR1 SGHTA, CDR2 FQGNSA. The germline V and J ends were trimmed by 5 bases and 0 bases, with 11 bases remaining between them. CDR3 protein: CASSPLRGSNQPQHF. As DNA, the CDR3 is TGTGCCAGCAGCCCCCTCAGGGGTAGCAATCAGCCCCAGCATTTT.

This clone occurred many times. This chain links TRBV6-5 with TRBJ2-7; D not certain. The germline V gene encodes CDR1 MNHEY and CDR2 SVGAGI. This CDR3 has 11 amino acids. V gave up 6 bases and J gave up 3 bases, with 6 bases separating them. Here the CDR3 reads CASSQNYEQYF. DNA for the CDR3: TGTGCCAGCAGCCAAAACTACGAGCAGTACTTC.

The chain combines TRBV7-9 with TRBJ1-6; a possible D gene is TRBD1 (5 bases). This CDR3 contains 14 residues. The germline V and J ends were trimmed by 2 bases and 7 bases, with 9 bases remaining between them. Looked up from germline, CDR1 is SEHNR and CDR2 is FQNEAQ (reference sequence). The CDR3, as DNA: TGTGCCAGCAGCTTACGGGACCCAAATTCACCCCTCCACTTT. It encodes CASSLRDPNSPLHF.

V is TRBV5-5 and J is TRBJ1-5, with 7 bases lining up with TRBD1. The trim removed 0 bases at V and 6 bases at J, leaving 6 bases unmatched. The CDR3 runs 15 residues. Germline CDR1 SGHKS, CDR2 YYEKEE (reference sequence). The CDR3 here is CASSLEEGAVQPQHF. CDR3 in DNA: TGTGCCAGCAGCTTGGAGGAGGGGGCGGTTCAGCCCCAGCATTTT.

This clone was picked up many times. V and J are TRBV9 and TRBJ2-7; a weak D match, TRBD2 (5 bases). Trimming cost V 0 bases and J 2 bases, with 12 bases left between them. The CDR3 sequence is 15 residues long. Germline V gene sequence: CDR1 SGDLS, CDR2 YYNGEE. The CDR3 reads CASSVEAGHTYEQYF. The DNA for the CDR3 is TGTGCCAGCAGCGTAGAGGCGGGCCATACCTACGAGCAGTACTTC. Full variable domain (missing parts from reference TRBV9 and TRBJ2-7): DSGVTQTPKHLITATGQRVTLRCSPRSGDLSVYWYQQSLDQGLQFLIQYYNGEERAKGNILERFSAQQFPDLHSELNLSSLELGDSALYFCASSVEAGHTYEQYFGPGTRLTVT.

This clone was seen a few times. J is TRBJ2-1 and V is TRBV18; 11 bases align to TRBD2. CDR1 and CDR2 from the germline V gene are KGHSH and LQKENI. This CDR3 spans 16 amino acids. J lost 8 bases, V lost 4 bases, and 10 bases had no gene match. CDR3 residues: CASSLILAGAQDEQFF. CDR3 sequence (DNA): TGTGCCAGCTCACTTATACTAGCGGGGGCGCAGGATGAGCAGTTCTTC.

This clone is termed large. The CDR3 DNA reads TGTGCCAGCAGACGAGGGGCAGGACAAGAGACCCAGTACTTC. Translating it yields CASRRGAGQETQYF. The V and J genes are TRBV27 and TRBJ2-5; D assignment may be TRBD1 or TRBD2 (5 bases each). V was pared by 6 bases and J by 2 bases, with 13 bases between. Germline lookup yields CDR1 MNHEY and CDR2 SMNVEV (reference sequence). The CDR3 sequence is 14 residues long.